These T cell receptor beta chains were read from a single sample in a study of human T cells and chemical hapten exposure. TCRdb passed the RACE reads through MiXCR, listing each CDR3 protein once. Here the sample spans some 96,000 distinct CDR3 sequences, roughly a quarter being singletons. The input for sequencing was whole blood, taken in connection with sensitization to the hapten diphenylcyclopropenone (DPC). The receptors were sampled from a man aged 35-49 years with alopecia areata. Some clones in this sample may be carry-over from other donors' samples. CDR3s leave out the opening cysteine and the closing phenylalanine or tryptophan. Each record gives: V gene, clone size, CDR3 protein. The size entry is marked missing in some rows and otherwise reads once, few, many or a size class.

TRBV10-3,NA,AISEMVSGTDTQY
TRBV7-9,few,ASSLGPNQPQH
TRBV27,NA,ASSLTRREDTQY
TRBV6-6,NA,ASSSRGSMNTEAF
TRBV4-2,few,ASSRFLAGNTEAF
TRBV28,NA,ASSSTGAGDTEAF
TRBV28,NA,ASSLETSGGQETQY
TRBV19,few,ASGTGELF
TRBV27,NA,ASRDLAGMVYEQY
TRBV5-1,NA,ASSLEAGARAYEQY
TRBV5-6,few,ASSLANRGREQF
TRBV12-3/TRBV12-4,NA,ASSLVGSTETQY
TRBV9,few,ASSGGGTFQETQY
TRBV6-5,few,ASRPDRGNQPQH